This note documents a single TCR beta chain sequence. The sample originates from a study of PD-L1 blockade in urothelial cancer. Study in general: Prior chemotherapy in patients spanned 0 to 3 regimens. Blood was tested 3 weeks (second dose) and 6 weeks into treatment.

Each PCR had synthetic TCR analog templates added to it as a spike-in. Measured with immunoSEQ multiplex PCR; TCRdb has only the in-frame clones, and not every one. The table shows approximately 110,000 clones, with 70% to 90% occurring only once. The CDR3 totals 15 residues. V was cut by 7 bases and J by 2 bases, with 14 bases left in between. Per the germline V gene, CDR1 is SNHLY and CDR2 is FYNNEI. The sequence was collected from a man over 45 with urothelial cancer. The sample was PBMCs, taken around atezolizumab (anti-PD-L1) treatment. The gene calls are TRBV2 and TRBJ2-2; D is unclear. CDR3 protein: CASTLGSLNTGELFF. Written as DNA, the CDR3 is TGTGCCAGCACCCTAGGATCCTTAAACACCGGGGAGCTGTTTTTT.